A single T cell receptor beta chain is shown here with its context. This clone appeared a few times. Its specific antigen is unknown. No clone much larger than this one lies a single base away; base qualities are absent. The immunoSEQ Assay, a bias-controlled multiplex PCR, was used to amplify TCRbeta CDR3 regions from genomic DNA. Per the source publication's procedure: The number of nucleated cells in each sample was estimated by amplification of reference gene primers within the assay. To quantify the absolute abundance of each unique TCRbeta CDR3 rearrangement, sequence reads were collapsed and filtered. For each sample, productive Simpson clonality was calculated as the square root of Simpson's diversity index over productive rearrangements. The source is immuneACCESS, and TCRdb retained only in-frame sequences with V and J called. Part of the clones is not carried over; for the studies checked, unresolved V genes explain less than half of this, and the remainder is unexplained. V and J calls and clone size come straight from that table; D and trimming were deduced from the DNA. Here the sample has approximately 29,000 clones; roughly 93% occur a single time. The ten largest clones represent roughly 0.83% of the sample.

One collaborating source in Seattle enrolled patients during active infection and followed them longitudinally through the course of disease. Whole blood was collected in K2EDTA tubes by collaborating institutions according to the institutions' own protocols. For TCRbeta analysis, collaborators shipped samples as frozen whole blood, isolated PBMCs, or DNA extracted from either of those sample types. At the junction V is shortened by 0 bases and J by 3 bases, with 11 bases in between. According to the germline V gene, CDR1 reads SQVTM and CDR2 reads ANQGSEA. The CDR3, from cysteine to phenylalanine, totals 14 residues. Of all the DNA, just the CDR3 is kept, 42 bases in frame from base 1. The sample is drawn from a study of blood T cell repertoires in COVID-19 (dated by TCRdb to 2018 to 2021). About the study as a whole: Collaborator samples came from the United States, Italy and Spain and covered acute and convalescent phases of COVID-19. The prospective study material was composed of cDNA or gDNA derived from T cells, B-cell-depleted T cells, or PBMCs. Deeply sampled blood TCRbeta repertoires from subjects exposed to, actively infected with, or recovered from COVID-19 were included in the dataset. The repertoires were released in a freely available public database intended as a resource for research on the immune response to SARS-CoV-2. The samples were drawn from the first 160 participants of the ongoing ImmuneRACE study and from 1,254 subjects provided by 6 global collaborators. Nearly every sample came with metadata listing a de-identified subject ID, COVID-19 status, age in years and sex. Where HLA class I and class II types were available, the types were taken from metadata supplied by the sample provider, not from assay-based typing.

Paper-wide results and their limitations: How much clinical and demographic metadata was included differed by source and by participant, and the metadata was provided uncurated.

The V gene is TRBV29-1 and the J gene is TRBJ1-2, with the identity of the D gene unclear. The sequenced material came from peripheral blood. This receptor was identified in a woman in her 70s with COVID-19, enrolled during active disease. The CDR3 protein sequence reads: CSVEDPTGYYGYTF. The nucleotide sequence reads as follows: TGCAGCGTTGAAGACCCGACGGGTTACTATGGCTACACCTTC. The reference TRBV29-1 and TRBJ1-2 proteins fill in what lies around the CDR3, so the full variable domain reads SAVISQKPSRDICQRGTSLTIQCQVDSQVTMMFWYRQQPGQSLTLIATANQGSEATYESGFVIDKFPISRPNLTFSTLTVSNMSPEDSSIYLCSVEDPTGYYGYTFGSGTRLTVV.